This T cell receptor (beta chain) is from a study of PD-1 blockade in mismatch repair-deficient tumors. Study in general: Enrolled about 2013-2016, patients had progressing, pretreated mismatch repair-deficient cancers of 11 to 13 types.

V lost 0 bases and J lost 9, with 17 bases in between. From germline, CDR1 is MNHNS and CDR2 SASEGT. The CDR3 extends over 15 amino acids. Mismatch repair deficiency was confirmed in all patients, by PCR or immunohistochemistry. Assay: immunoSEQ multiplex PCR; the TCRdb copy retains only in-frame clones and omits some. The sample shows tens of thousands of clones, over 65% of them seen only once. The receptor was derived from an adult with mismatch repair-deficient cancer. Sequenced here: peripheral blood, sampled 4 weeks after starting pembrolizumab. This chain joins TRBV6-1 and TRBJ2-5; D is perhaps TRBD1 (7 bases). CDR3 sequence reads: CASSEAGFGRGAQYF. CDR3 coding DNA: TGTGCCAGCAGTGAAGCCGGCTTCGGCAGGGGGGCCCAGTACTTC.